These 9 T cell receptor beta chains were sequenced from one sample in a study of cytomegalovirus exposure and HLA in healthy donors (dated by TCRdb to 2015 to 2018). Library creation used the immunoSEQ multiplex PCR assay. For the multiplex PCR, a mixture combining 60 forward primers for TCR Vbeta segments and 13 reverse primers for TCR Jbeta segments was used. The immuneACCESS repertoire file appears here via TCRdb, limited to in-frame rearrangements. These files lack a portion of the clones; in checked studies, under half of the deficit traces to unresolved V genes, and the cause of the others is not known. The sample table lists some 220,000 clones, approximately 84% of them with a count of one. More than 0.45% of the sample comes from the top ten. The sequenced sample was PBMCs. These receptors all stem from a woman aged 40-49 years in good health and CMV-seronegative.

This chain links TRBV28 with TRBJ1-1; D gene uncertain. The germline V gene has CDR1 MDHEN and CDR2 SYDVKM. This CDR3 has 15 residues. The germline V and J ends were trimmed by 8 bases and 0 bases, with 16 bases remaining between them. The CDR3 is CASPPRVPMNTEAFF. CDR3 nucleotide sequence: TGTGCCAGCCCCCCCCGGGTGCCCATGAACACTGAAGCTTTCTTT.

In its sample, this clone was seen once. This chain links TRBV7-9 with TRBJ1-5; 10 nucleotides agree with TRBD1. The germline gives CDR1 SEHNR, CDR2 FQNEAQ (reference sequence). The CDR3 totals 15 residues. J gave up 6 bases and V 5 bases, and 7 bases lay outside the gene matches. The CDR3 here is CASSPPGQGSQPQHF. The CDR3 bases are TGTGCCAGCAGCCCCCCGGGACAGGGGAGTCAGCCCCAGCATTTT.

This clone was counted a few times. The chain links TRBV11-1 to TRBJ2-1; 8 bases are shared with TRBD2. This CDR3 is built from 14 residues. V was pared by 3 bases and J by 9 bases, with 7 bases of the junction left unmatched. From germline, CDR1 is SGHAT and CDR2 FQDESV (reference sequence). CDR3 amino acids: CASSFLAGGGEQFF. The DNA of the CDR3 is TGTGCCAGCAGCTTTCTCGCGGGGGGCGGTGAGCAGTTCTTC.

The chain links TRBV18 to TRBJ1-6; 9 bases match TRBD1. Trimming cost V 0 bases and J 7 bases; bases outside gene matches: 1. This CDR3 contains 15 residues. The germline gives CDR1 KGHSH, CDR2 LQKENI. CDR3 coding DNA: TGTGCCAGCTCACCACCGGGACAGGGCAATTCACCCCTCCACTTT. Translating gives CASSPPGQGNSPLHF.

This chain connects TRBV30 to TRBJ2-5, with a weak D call TRBD2 (7 bases). The DNA matches TRBJ2-7 better at its end, which makes the J call doubtful. The CDR3 is 17 amino acids. Germline V gives CDR1 GTSNPN, CDR2 SVGIG (reference sequence). CDR3 amino acids: CAWSGGGRQAKILEQYF. As DNA, the CDR3 is TGTGCCTGGAGTGGGGGGGGCAGACAGGCTAAAATTCTCGAGCAGTACTTC.

V is TRBV4-3 and J is TRBJ2-7, with D possibly matching TRBD2 (6 bases). CDR3 length: 13 residues. Per germline, CDR1 LGHNA and CDR2 YSLEER. Trimming took off 3 bases at V and 3 bases at J, with 9 bases between the two ends. This CDR3 reads CASSQAGNYEQYF. Written as DNA, the CDR3 is TGCGCCAGCAGCCAGGCGGGGAACTACGAGCAGTACTTC.

The genes are TRBV19 and TRBJ2-5; D might be TRBD1 (6 bases). The CDR3 sequence is 16 residues long. In germline, CDR1 is LNHDA, CDR2 SQIVND (reference sequence). Between the trimmed V and J ends, which lost 2 bases and 2 bases, there was a span of 15 bases. CDR3 amino acids: CASSIYQGHPQETQYF. The DNA for the CDR3 is TGTGCCAGTAGTATATACCAGGGACATCCACAAGAGACCCAGTACTTC. The variable domain in full, with the rest retrieved from reference TRBV19 and TRBJ2-5, is DGGITQSPKYLFRKEGQNVTLSCEQNLNHDAMYWYRQDPGQGLRLIYYSQIVNDFQKGDIAEGYSVSREKKESFPLTVTSAQKNPTAFYLCASSIYQGHPQETQYFGPGTRLLVL.

This clone came up a few times. The V call is TRBV18, the J call TRBJ1-1; 7 bases agree with TRBD1. Germline V gene sequence: CDR1 KGHSH, CDR2 LQKENI. The V and J ends lost 4 bases and 6 bases, in that order; junction bases with no gene match: 8. This CDR3 has 14 amino acids. Here the CDR3 reads CASSHRQGGAEAFF. For the CDR3, the DNA is TGTGCCAGCTCACATCGACAGGGAGGCGCTGAAGCTTTCTTT. Full variable domain (missing parts from reference TRBV18 and TRBJ1-1): NAGVMQNPRHLVRRRGQEARLRCSPMKGHSHVYWYRQLPEEGLKFMVYLQKENIIDESGMPKERFSAEFPKEGPSILRIQQVVRGDSAAYFCASSHRQGGAEAFFGQGTRLTVV.

V gene TRBV28 combines with J gene TRBJ2-7; the D is unclear. CDR1 and CDR2 from the germline V gene are MDHEN and SYDVKM. CDR3 length: 14 amino acids. Trimming pared 7 bases from V and 0 bases from J, leaving 13 bases between. CDR3 nucleotide sequence: TGTGCCAGCACGCGTGCACCCCGCTCCTACGAGCAGTACTTC. Its translation is CASTRAPRSYEQYF.